This is a list of T cell receptor beta chains from one sample in a study of T cell responses to AZD1222 COVID-19 vaccine. TCRdb's table, derived via immunoSEQ multiplex PCR, lists solely in-frame clones and lacks some. The sample carries approximately 110,000 clones, approximately 84% recorded once. Sequenced here: peripheral blood, sampled on day 0 of AZD1222 vaccination. Receptors originate from an adult in good health. Both conserved end residues are trimmed from each CDR3. Each record gives: J gene, V gene, CDR3 length, D gene, CDR3 protein. A D gene is named only where the DNA matches it firmly.

TRBJ2-7 | TRBV6-5 | 11 | TRBD1 | ASTRQGNYEQY
TRBJ1-1 | TRBV6-5 | 12 | . | ASSYSHLNTEAF
TRBJ1-6 | TRBV4-1 | 14 | . | ASLRLPGNGESPLH
TRBJ2-3 | TRBV6-5 | 13 | TRBD1 | ASTPQGQGADTQY
TRBJ1-1 | TRBV5-1 | 14 | TRBD1 | ASTNGQVITNTEAF
TRBJ1-6 | TRBV27 | 11 | . | ASSQGFNSPLH
TRBJ1-6 | TRBV2 | 14 | TRBD1 | ASRTTGVTYNSPLH
TRBJ2-1 | TRBV28 | 9 | TRBD2 | ASGRAREQF
TRBJ1-6 | TRBV5-1 | 14 | . | ASSLDPGVNNSPLH
TRBJ2-1 | TRBV4-3 | 14 | TRBD2 | ASSQGVAGDYNEQF
TRBJ1-4 | TRBV19 | 15 | TRBD1 | ASSARQGFATNEKLF
TRBJ2-2 | TRBV14 | 14 | . | ASSQVTSRNTGELF
TRBJ2-7 | TRBV11-2 | 13 | . | ASTLGEGSSGEQY
TRBJ1-4 | TRBV12-3/TRBV12-4 | 11 | . | ATQGQSNEKLF
TRBJ2-3 | TRBV5-6 | 10 | . | ASSLGDGTQY
TRBJ2-3 | TRBV11-2 | 11 | . | ASSPRWADTQY
TRBJ2-7 | TRBV18 | 12 | . | ASSPPVTRYEQY
TRBJ2-5 | TRBV21-1 | 12 | . | ASSHKGARETQY
TRBJ1-1 | TRBV7-9 | 13 | . | ASSLAQILNTEAF
TRBJ2-2 | TRBV9 | 11 | . | ASSRGGAGELF
TRBJ2-2 | TRBV9 | 13 | TRBD2 | ASSVGGGGTGELF
TRBJ1-6 | TRBV5-1 | 11 | . | ASSDYQNSPLH
TRBJ1-1 | TRBV29-1 | 11 | . | SVAEQVNTEAF
TRBJ2-7 | TRBV19 | 16 | TRBD1 | ASSGRGQGFPPNYEQY
TRBJ1-3 | TRBV6-5 | 13 | . | ASSPGHSSGNTIY
TRBJ2-3 | TRBV4-2 | 15 | . | ASSQVRGGPFTDTQY
TRBJ1-1 | TRBV9 | 14 | . | ASSPHLGALGTEAF
TRBJ2-7 | TRBV10-1 | 9 | TRBD2 | ATSGGYEQY
TRBJ2-1 | TRBV7-7 | 13 | . | ASSLGQASYNEQF
TRBJ1-2 | TRBV5-4 | 12 | . | ASSLGSNNYGYT
TRBJ1-4 | TRBV5-1 | 12 | . | ASSLGQVGEKLF
TRBJ1-5 | TRBV7-8 | 13 | . | ASSLVGGAGQPQH
TRBJ2-3 | TRBV29-1 | 11 | . | SGVSGSTDTQY